This is a list of T cell receptor beta chains from one sample in a study of T cell repertoires in cytomegalovirus infection. Their cognate antigens are unknown. One entry per CDR3 protein results from TCRdb running MiXCR on the reads. Of roughly 170,000 distinct CDR3 sequences listed, approximately 21% were seen once; the top ten hold 25%. This specimen was CD8+ T cells from cultured PBMCs, taken from culture after CMV antigen stimulation. These receptors were collected from a human donor in good health (CMV status not recorded). Some clones in this sample may be carry-over from other donors' samples. The CDR3 runs from the conserved cysteine through the conserved F or W. The D gene is left open where the match is weak. Only some rows state a clone size, as once, few, many or a class for expanded clones.

size: many; J: TRBJ1-3; D: TRBD1; V: TRBV7-9; CDR3: CASSLITGASGNTIYF; DNA: TGTGCCAGCAGCTTGATAACAGGGGCCTCTGGAAACACCATATATTTT
size: few; J: TRBJ2-7; D: TRBD1; V: TRBV4-1; CDR3: CASSQIGQVREQYF; DNA: TGCGCCAGCAGCCAAATCGGACAGGTCCGAGAGCAGTACTTC
size: many; J: TRBJ1-5; D: NA; V: TRBV6-9; CDR3: CASRGVDSVNQPQHF; DNA: TGTGCCAGCAGGGGAGTTGACTCAGTCAATCAGCCCCAGCATTTT
size: once; J: TRBJ2-1; D: TRBD2; V: TRBV7-9; CDR3: CASRGGRGLASEQFF; DNA: TGTGCCAGCAGAGGCGGGCGGGGACTAGCTAGTGAGCAGTTCTTC
size: NA; J: TRBJ1-4; D: NA; V: TRBV4-1; CDR3: CASSLANEKLFF; DNA: TGCGCCAGCAGCCTGGCTAATGAAAAACTGTTTTTT
size: few; J: TRBJ1-6; D: NA; V: TRBV7-9; CDR3: CASRGPGPNSPLHF; DNA: TGTGCCAGCAGGGGACCGGGGCCTAATTCACCCCTCCACTTT
size: NA; J: TRBJ2-7; D: NA; V: TRBV12-3/TRBV12-4; CDR3: CASSQQDEQYF; DNA: TGTGCCAGCAGTCAGCAGGACGAGCAGTACTTC
size: NA; J: TRBJ2-7; D: TRBD1; V: TRBV7-2; CDR3: CASSLVSQGASEQYF; DNA: TGTGCCAGCAGCTTAGTCTCCCAGGGGGCGTCCGAGCAGTACTTC
size: NA; J: TRBJ2-7; D: NA; V: TRBV29-1; CDR3: CSVETGVSSYEQYF; DNA: TGCAGCGTTGAGACAGGCGTGAGCTCCTACGAGCAGTACTTC
size: NA; J: TRBJ2-1; D: NA; V: TRBV7-6; CDR3: CASSFVHSHYNEQFF; DNA: TGTGCCAGCAGCTTCGTCCACTCGCATTACAATGAGCAGTTCTTC
size: NA; J: TRBJ1-1; D: NA; V: TRBV25-1; CDR3: CASSDSPGGTSYRTEAFF; DNA: TGTGCCAGCAGTGATTCACCGGGTGGGACATCTTATCGCACTGAAGCTTTCTTT
size: few; J: TRBJ1-2; D: NA; V: TRBV12-3/TRBV12-4; CDR3: CASSFAGGEGGYTF; DNA: TGTGCCAGCAGTTTTGCTGGGGGTGAGGGTGGCTACACCTTC
size: NA; J: TRBJ2-4; D: NA; V: TRBV4-3; CDR3: CASSQDNQGLAKNIQYF; DNA: TGCGCCAGCAGCCAAGATAATCAGGGGCTAGCCAAAAACATTCAGTACTTC
size: NA; J: TRBJ2-1; D: TRBD2; V: TRBV6-2/TRBV6-3; CDR3: CASSYDSGGEYNEQFF; DNA: TGTGCCAGCAGTTATGATAGCGGGGGAGAATACAATGAGCAGTTCTTC
size: few; J: TRBJ2-7; D: NA; V: TRBV7-8; CDR3: CASSLPRQGWDEQYF; DNA: TGTGCCAGCAGCCTTCCTCGTCAGGGATGGGACGAGCAGTACTTC
size: many; J: TRBJ2-3; D: TRBD2; V: TRBV6-2/TRBV6-3; CDR3: CASSYTAGAYDGTADTQYF; DNA: TGTGCCAGCAGTTACACAGCGGGGGCGTACGACGGGACCGCAGATACGCAGTATTTT